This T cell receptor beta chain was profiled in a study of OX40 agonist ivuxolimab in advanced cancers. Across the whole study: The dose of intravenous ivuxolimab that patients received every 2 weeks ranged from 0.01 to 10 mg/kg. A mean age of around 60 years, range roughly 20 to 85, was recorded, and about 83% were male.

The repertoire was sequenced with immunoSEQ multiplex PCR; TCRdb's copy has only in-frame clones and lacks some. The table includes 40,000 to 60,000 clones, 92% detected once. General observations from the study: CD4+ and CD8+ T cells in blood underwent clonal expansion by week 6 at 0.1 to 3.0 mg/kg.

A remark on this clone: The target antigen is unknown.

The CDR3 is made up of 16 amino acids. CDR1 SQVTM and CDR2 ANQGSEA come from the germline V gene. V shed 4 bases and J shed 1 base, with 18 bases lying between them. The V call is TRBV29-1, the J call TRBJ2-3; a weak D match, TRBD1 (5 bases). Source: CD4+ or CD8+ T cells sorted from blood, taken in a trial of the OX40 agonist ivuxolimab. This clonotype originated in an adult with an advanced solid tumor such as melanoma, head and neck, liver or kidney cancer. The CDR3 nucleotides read TGCAGCGTTGGCCTATGGTCGCAGGGCGGCACAGATACGCAGTATTTT. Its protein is CSVGLWSQGGTDTQYF.